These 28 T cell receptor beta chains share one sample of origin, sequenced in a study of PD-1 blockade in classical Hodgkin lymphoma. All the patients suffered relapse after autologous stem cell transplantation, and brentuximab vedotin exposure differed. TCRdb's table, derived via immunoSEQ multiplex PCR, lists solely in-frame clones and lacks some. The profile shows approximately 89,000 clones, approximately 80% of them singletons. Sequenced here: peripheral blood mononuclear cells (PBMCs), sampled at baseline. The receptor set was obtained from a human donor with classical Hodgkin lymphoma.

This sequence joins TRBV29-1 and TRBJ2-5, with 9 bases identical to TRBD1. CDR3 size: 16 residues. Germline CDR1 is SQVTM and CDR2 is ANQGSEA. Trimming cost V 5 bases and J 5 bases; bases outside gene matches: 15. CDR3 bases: TGCAGCGTTCTAGGAGCGCCGGGGACAGGGAGGGAGACCCAGTACTTC. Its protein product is CSVLGAPGTGRETQYF.

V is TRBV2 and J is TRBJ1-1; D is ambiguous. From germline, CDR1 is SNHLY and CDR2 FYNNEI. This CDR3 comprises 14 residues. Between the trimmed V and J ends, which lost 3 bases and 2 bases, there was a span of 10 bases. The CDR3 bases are TGTGCCAGCAGTGAGCTGGGTCTCAACACTGAAGCTTTCTTT. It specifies CASSELGLNTEAFF. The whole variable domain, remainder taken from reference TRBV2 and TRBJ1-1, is EPEVTQTPSHQVTQMGQEVILRCVPISNHLYFYWYRQILGQKVEFLVSFYNNEISEKSEIFDDQFSVERPDGSNFTLKIRSTKLEDSAMYFCASSELGLNTEAFFGQGTRLTVV.

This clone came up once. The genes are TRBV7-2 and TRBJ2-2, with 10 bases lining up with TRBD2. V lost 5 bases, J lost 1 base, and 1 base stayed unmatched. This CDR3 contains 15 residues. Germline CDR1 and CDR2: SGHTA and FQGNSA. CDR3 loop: CASSRTSGNTGELFF. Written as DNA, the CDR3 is TGTGCCAGCAGCCGGACTAGCGGGAACACCGGGGAGCTGTTTTTT.

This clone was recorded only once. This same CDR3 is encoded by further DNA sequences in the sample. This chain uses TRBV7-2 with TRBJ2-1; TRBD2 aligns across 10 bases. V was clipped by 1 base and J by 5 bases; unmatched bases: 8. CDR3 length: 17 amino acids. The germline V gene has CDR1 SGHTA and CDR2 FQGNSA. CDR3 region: CASSLGLGLAGDNEQFF. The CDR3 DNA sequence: TGTGCCAGCAGCTTAGGGTTAGGGCTAGCGGGAGACAATGAGCAGTTCTTC.

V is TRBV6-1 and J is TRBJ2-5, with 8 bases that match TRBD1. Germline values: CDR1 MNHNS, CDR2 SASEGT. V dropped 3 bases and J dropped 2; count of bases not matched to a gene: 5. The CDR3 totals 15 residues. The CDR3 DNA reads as TGTGCCAGCAGTGACCCCGGGACAGGTCAAGAGACCCAGTACTTC. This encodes CASSDPGTGQETQYF.

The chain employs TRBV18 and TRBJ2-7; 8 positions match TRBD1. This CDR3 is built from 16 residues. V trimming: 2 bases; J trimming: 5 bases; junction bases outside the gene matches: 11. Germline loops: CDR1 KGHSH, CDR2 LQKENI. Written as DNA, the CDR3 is TGTGCCAGCTCACCATCCCTAGGACAGGGTAGGGACGAGCAGTACTTC. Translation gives CASSPSLGQGRDEQYF.

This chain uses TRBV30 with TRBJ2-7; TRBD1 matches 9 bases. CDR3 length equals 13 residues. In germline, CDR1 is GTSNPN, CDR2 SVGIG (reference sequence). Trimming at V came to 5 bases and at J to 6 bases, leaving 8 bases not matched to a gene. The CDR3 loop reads CAWAPGQGLEQYF. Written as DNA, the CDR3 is TGTGCCTGGGCACCGGGACAGGGCCTCGAGCAGTACTTC.

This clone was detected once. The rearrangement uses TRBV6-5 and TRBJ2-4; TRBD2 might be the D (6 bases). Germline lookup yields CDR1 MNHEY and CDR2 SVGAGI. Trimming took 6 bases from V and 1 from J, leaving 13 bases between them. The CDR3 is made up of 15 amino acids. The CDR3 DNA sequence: TGTGCCAGCAGAGGGGCAGGAGGGGCCAAAAACATTCAGTACTTC. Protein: CASRGAGGAKNIQYF.

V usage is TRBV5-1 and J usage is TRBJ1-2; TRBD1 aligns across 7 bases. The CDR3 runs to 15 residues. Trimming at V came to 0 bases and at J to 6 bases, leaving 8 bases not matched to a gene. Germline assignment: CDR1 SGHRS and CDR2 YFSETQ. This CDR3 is CASSLEWWDRDGYTF. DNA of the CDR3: TGCGCCAGCAGCTTGGAATGGTGGGACAGAGATGGCTACACCTTC.

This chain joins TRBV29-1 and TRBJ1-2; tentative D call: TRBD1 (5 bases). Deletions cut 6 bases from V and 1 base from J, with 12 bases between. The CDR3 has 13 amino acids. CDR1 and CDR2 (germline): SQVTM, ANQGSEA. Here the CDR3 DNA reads TGCAGCGTCCTTGACAGCTTTAACTATGGCTACACCTTC. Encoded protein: CSVLDSFNYGYTF.

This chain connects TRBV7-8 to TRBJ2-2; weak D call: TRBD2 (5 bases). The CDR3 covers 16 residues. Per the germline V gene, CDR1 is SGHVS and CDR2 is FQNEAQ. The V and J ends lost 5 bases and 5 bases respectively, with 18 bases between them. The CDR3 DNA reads TGTGCCAGCAGCCGAGCCGGAGGCGGTTCGACCGGGGAGCTGTTTTTT. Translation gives CASSRAGGGSTGELFF.

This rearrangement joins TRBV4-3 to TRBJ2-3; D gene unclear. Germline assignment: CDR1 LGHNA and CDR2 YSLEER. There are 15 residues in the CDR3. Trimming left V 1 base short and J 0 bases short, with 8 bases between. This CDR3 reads CASSQVGRSTDTQYF. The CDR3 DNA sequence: TGCGCCAGCAGCCAAGTGGGCAGAAGCACAGATACGCAGTATTTT.

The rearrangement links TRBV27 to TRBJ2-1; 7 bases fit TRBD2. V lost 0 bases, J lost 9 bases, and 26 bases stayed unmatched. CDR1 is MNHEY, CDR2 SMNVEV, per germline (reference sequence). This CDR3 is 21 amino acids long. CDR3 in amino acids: CASSLSHEPGGSGKGWSEQFF. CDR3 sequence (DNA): TGTGCCAGCAGTTTATCTCACGAACCGGGGGGAAGCGGGAAAGGTTGGAGTGAGCAGTTCTTC.

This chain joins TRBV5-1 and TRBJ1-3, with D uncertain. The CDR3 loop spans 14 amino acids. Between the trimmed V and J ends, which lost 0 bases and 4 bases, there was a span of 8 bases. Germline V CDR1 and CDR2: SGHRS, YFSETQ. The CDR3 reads CASSLEGRGNTIYF. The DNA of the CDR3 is TGCGCCAGCAGCTTGGAAGGGCGGGGAAACACCATATATTTT.

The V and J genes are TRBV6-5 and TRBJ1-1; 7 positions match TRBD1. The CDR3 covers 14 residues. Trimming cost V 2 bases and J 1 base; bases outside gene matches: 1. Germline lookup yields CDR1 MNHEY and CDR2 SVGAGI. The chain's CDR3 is CASSYGDRNTEAFF. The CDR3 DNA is TGTGCCAGCAGTTACGGGGACAGGAACACTGAAGCTTTCTTT.

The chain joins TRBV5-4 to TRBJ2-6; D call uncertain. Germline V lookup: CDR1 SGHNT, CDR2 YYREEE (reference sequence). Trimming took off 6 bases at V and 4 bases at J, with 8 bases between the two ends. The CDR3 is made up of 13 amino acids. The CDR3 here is CASTFFGANVLTF. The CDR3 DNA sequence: TGTGCCAGCACCTTCTTCGGGGCCAACGTCCTGACTTTC.

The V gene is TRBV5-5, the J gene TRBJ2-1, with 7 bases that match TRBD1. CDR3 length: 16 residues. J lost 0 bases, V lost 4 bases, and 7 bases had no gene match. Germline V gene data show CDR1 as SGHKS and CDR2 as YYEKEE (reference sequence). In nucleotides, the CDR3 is TGTGCCAGCAGCCTAACAGGGGCGATCTCCTACAATGAGCAGTTCTTC. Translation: CASSLTGAISYNEQFF. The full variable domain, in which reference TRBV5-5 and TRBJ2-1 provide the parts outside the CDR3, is DAGVTQSPTHLIKTRGQQVTLRCSPISGHKSVSWYQQVLGQGPQFIFQYYEKEERGRGNFPDRFSARQFPNYSSELNVNALLLGDSALYLCASSLTGAISYNEQFFGPGTRLTVL.

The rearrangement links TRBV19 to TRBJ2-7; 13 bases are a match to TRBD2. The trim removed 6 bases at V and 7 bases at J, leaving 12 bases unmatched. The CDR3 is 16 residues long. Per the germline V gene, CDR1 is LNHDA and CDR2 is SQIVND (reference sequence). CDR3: CASSVSGTSGTGEQYF. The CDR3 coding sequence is TGTGCCAGTAGCGTATCCGGGACTAGCGGGACAGGGGAGCAGTACTTC.

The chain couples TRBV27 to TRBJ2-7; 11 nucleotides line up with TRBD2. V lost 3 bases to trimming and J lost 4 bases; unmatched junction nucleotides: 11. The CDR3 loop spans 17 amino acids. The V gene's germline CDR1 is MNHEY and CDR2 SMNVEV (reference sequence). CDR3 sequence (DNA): TGTGCCAGCAGTTTTGGTATAGCGGGAGGGCTTTCATACGAGCAGTACTTC. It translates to CASSFGIAGGLSYEQYF.

The CDR3 protein is CASSWTSVNTGELFF. The DNA of the CDR3 is TGTGCCAGCAGCTGGACTAGCGTGAACACCGGGGAGCTGTTTTTT. This chain links TRBV5-4 with TRBJ2-2; 9 positions agree with TRBD2. This CDR3 spans 15 amino acids. Germline lookup yields CDR1 SGHNT and CDR2 YYREEE (reference sequence). The ends lost 3 bases at V and 1 base at J; junction bases unmatched: 1.

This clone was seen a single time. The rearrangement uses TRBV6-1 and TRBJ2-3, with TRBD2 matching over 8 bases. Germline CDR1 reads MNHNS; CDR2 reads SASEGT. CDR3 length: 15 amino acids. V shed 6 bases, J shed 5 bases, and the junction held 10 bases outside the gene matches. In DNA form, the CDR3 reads TGTGCCAGCAGCTCCCTGGGACTAGTCGGAGATACGCAGTATTTT. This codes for CASSSLGLVGDTQYF.

The CDR3 here is CASSLENSYEQYF. The DNA of the CDR3 is TGCGCCAGCAGCTTGGAAAACTCCTACGAGCAGTACTTC. The rearrangement uses TRBV5-1 and TRBJ2-7; D uncertain. This CDR3 is 13 amino acids long. Germline V gene sequence: CDR1 SGHRS, CDR2 YFSETQ. Trimming removed 0 bases at V and 0 bases at J, with 4 bases between.

This chain's CDR3 is CASSLLAGYEQYF. The CDR3 nucleotides are TGTGCCAGCAGCTTATTGGCAGGTTACGAGCAGTACTTC. The gene calls are TRBV7-3 and TRBJ2-7; D is uncertain. V was trimmed by 2 bases and J by 4 bases, leaving 9 bases between them. CDR3 length: 13 residues. Germline CDR1 and CDR2: SGHTA and FQGTGA.

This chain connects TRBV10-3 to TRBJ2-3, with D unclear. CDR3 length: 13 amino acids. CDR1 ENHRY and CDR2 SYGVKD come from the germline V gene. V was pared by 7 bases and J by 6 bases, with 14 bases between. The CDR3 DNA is TGTGCCATCACCCTTGGGCCGGGCGATACGCAGTATTTT. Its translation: CAITLGPGDTQYF.

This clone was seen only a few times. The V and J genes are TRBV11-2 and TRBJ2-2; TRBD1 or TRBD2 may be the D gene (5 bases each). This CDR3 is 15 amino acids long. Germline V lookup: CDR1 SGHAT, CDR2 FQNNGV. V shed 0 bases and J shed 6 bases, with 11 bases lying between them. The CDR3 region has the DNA TGTGCCAGCAGCTTAGATTGGGGACGTGCCGGGGAGCTGTTTTTT. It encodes CASSLDWGRAGELFF.

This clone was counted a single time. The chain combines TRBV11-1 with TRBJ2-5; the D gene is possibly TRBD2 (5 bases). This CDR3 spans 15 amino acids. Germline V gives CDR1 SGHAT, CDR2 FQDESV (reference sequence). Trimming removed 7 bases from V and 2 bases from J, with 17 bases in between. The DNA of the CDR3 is TGTGCCAGCACCCTCGACCGGGGAAAGCAAGAGACCCAGTACTTC. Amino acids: CASTLDRGKQETQYF.

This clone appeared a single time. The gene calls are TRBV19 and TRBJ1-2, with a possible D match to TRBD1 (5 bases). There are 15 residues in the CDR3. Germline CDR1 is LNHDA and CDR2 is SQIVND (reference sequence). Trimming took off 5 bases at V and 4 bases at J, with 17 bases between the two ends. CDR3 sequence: CASSVQLQGSYGYTF. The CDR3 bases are TGTGCCAGTAGTGTCCAGCTTCAGGGTTCCTATGGCTACACCTTC.

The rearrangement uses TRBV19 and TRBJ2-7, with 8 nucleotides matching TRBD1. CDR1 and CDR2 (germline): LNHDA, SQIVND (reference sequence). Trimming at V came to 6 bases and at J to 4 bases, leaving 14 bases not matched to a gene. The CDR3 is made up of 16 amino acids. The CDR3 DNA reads TGTGCCAGTAGCACCTGGACAGGGACTTCTATATACGAGCAGTACTTC. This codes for CASSTWTGTSIYEQYF.